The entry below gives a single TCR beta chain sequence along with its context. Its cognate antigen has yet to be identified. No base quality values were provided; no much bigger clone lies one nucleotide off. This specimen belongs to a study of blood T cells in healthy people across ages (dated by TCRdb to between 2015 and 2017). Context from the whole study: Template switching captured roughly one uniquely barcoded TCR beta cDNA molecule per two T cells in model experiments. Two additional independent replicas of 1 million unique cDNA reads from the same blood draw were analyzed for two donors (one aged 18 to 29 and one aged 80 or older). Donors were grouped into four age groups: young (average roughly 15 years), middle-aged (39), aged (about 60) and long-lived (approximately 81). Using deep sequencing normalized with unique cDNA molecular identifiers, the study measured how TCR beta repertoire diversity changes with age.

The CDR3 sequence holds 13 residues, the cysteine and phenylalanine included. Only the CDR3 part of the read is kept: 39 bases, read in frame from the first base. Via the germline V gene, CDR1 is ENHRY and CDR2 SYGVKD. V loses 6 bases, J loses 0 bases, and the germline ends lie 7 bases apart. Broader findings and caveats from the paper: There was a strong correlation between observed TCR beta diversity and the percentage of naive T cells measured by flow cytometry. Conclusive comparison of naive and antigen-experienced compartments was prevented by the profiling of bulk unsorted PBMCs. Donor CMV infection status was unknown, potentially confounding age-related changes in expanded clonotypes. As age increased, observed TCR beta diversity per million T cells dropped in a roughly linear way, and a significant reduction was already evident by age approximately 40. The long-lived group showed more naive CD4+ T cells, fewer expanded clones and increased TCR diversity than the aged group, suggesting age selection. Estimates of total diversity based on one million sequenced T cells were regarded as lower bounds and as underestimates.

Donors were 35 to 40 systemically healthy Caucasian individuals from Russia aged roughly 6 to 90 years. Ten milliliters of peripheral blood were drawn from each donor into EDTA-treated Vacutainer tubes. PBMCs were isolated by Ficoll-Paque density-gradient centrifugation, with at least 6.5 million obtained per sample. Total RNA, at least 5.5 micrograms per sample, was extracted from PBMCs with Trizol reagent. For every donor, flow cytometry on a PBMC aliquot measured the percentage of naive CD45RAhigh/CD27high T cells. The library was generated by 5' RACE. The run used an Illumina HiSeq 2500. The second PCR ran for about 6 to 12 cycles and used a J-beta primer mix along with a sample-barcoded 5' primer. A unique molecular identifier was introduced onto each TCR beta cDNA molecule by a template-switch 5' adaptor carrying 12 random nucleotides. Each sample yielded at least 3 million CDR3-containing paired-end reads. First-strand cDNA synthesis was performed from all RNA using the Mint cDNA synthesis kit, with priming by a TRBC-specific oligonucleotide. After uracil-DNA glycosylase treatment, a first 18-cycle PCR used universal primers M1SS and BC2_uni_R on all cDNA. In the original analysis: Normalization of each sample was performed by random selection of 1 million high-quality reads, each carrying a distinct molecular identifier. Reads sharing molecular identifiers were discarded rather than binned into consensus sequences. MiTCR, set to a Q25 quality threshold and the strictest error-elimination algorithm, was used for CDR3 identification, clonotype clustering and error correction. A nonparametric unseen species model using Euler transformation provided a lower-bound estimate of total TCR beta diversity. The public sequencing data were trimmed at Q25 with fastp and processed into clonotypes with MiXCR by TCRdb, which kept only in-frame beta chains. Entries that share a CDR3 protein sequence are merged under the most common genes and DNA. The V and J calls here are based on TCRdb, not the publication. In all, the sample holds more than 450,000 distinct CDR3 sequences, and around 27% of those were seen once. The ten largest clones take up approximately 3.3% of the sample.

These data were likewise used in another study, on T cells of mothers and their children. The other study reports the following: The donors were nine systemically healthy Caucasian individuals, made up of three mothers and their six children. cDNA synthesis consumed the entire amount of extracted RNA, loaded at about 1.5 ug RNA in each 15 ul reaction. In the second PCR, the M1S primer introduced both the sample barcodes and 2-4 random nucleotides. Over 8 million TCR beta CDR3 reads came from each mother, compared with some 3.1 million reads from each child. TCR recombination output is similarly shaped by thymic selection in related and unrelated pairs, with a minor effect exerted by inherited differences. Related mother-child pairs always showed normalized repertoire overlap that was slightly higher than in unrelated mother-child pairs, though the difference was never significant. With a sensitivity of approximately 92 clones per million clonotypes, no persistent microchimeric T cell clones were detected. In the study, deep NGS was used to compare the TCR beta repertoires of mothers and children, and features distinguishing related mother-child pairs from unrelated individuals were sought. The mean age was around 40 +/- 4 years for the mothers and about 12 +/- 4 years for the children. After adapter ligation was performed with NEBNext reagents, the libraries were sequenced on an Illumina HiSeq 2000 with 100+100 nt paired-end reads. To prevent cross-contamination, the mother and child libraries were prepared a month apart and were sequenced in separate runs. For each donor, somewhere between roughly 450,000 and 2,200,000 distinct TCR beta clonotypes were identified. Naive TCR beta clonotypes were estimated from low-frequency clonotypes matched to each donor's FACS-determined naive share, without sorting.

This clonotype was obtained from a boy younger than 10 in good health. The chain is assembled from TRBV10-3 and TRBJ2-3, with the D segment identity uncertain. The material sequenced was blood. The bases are TGTGCCATCAGCGCTTCTAGCACAGATACGCAGTATTTT. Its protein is CAISASSTDTQYF.